This is a list of T cell receptor beta chains from one sample in a study of blood T cell repertoires in COVID-19. Profiling relied on immunoSEQ multiplex PCR, and the TCRdb table lists in-frame clones only, not all of them. The table has around 330,000 clones, roughly 88% seen once; the top ten hold approximately 1.8%. What was sequenced was peripheral blood. The source is a woman under 40 with COVID-19, enrolled during active disease. Both conserved end residues are part of each CDR3. A D gene is named only where the DNA matches it firmly. Some rows mark clone size as missing; the rest say once, few, many or name a class of expanded clone.

j_call v_call clone_size d_call cdr3_nt cdr3_aa
TRBJ1-5 TRBV6-5 . TRBD1 TGTGCCAGCAGTACCGACAGGGGTGGCAATCAGCCCCAGCATTTT CASSTDRGGNQPQHF
TRBJ2-2 TRBV4-1 . TRBD2 TGCGCCAGCAGCCTGGGACTAGCGGGCACCGGGGAGCTGTTTTTT CASSLGLAGTGELFF
TRBJ2-3 TRBV19 . TRBD1 TGTGCCAGTGAGGACAGGGAAGGTTTGGATACGCAGTATTTT CASEDREGLDTQYF
TRBJ1-6 TRBV6-2/TRBV6-3 . TRBD1 TGTGCCAGCAGTTACTACGCCACAGGGGATAATTCACCCCTCCACTTT CASSYYATGDNSPLHF
TRBJ1-1 TRBV19 . . TGTGCCAGTAGGCGGTCGGGTAGGCAGTACCATACTGAAGCTTTCTTT CASRRSGRQYHTEAFF
TRBJ2-3 TRBV30 once TRBD2 TGTGCCTGGAGTGTCGGCGGGGGAGGGGGCACAGATACGCAGTATTTT CAWSVGGGGGTDTQYF
TRBJ2-4 TRBV5-6 . . TGTGCCAGCAGCCTGGGGGCCCAGGACATTCAGTACTTC CASSLGAQDIQYF
TRBJ2-2 TRBV2 . . TGTGCCAGCAGTGTGGTCAAGCGGATCGGGGAGCTGTTTTTT CASSVVKRIGELFF
TRBJ2-7 TRBV4-1 . . TGCGCCAGCAGCCAGGTGCAGAGGTCCGAGCAGTACTTC CASSQVQRSEQYF
TRBJ1-1 TRBV19 . . TGTGCCAGTAGTATAGATCTGGTCGGAGAGAACACTGAAGCTTTCTTT CASSIDLVGENTEAFF
TRBJ2-2 TRBV24-1 . . TGTGCCACCAGTGATTTGGGGCAGGGCACCGGGGAGCTGTTTTTT CATSDLGQGTGELFF
TRBJ2-7 TRBV5-5 . TRBD1 TGTGCCAGCAGCCCCGGGACAGAGGTCTACGAGCAGTACTTC CASSPGTEVYEQYF
TRBJ2-5 TRBV18 . TRBD1 TGTGCCAGCTCACCAAACGGGAGACAGGGGAGAGAGACCCAGTACTTC CASSPNGRQGRETQYF
TRBJ1-1 TRBV7-9 . TRBD1 TGTGCCAGCAGCGAGACAGGGGGTGGTGAAGCTTTCTTT CASSETGGGEAFF
TRBJ1-1 TRBV6-5 . . TGTGCCAGCAGTTACTCGAGGCTGGGTCTCACTGAAGCTTTCTTT CASSYSRLGLTEAFF
TRBJ2-5 TRBV28 . TRBD2 TGTGCCAGCAGTCCCGGGCTAGCGGGGGGACACACCACGCACTTC CASSPGLAGGHTTHF
TRBJ2-1 TRBV5-1 . TRBD1 TGCGCCAGCAGCTCGTGGACAGGGGCCAATGAGCAGTTCTTC CASSSWTGANEQFF
TRBJ2-3 TRBV6-1 . TRBD2 TGTGCCAGCAGTGAAGGAGCGGGGGGGCCCGATACGCAGTATTTT CASSEGAGGPDTQYF
TRBJ1-1 TRBV5-6 . . TGTGCCAGCAGCTCCTTGGGCCCAACCCACACTGAAGCTTTCTTT CASSSLGPTHTEAFF
TRBJ1-3 TRBV7-9 . TRBD1 TGTGCCAGCAGCTTATCCGACAGGGCCTCTGGAAACACCATATATTTT CASSLSDRASGNTIYF
TRBJ1-4 TRBV10-2 . . TGCGCCAGCGCCCTGGGGGGGGCTAATGAAAAACTGTTTTTT CASALGGANEKLFF
TRBJ2-3 TRBV3-1/TRBV3-2 . TRBD2 TGTGCCAGCAGCCAAGACCCGGGACTAGCGGGGGGCTCCACAGATACGCAGTATTTT CASSQDPGLAGGSTDTQYF
TRBJ2-3 TRBV15 . TRBD2 TGTGCCACCAGCGGGCCACGACTAGCGGGGGGGGCGGGAGATACGCAGTATTTT CATSGPRLAGGAGDTQYF
TRBJ2-1 TRBV12-5 . . TGTGCTAGTGGTTTGGCCTTTTTAGGGGGGGGATACAATGAGCAGTTCTTC CASGLAFLGGGYNEQFF
TRBJ1-4 TRBV5-4 . . TGTGCCAGCAGCACAAGAACAGGGTCAACTAATGAAAAACTGTTTTTT CASSTRTGSTNEKLFF
TRBJ1-4 TRBV7-6 . TRBD1 TGTGCCACCCGACAGGGTCGCGAAAAACTGTTTTTT CATRQGREKLFF
TRBJ1-2 TRBV9 . TRBD1 TGTGCCAGCAGCGGACCTACCGTGCAGGGGGGATATGGCTACACCTTC CASSGPTVQGGYGYTF
TRBJ2-3 TRBV2 . . TGTGCCAGCCAGGGGCGGGAGGATACGCAGTATTTT CASQGREDTQYF
TRBJ1-1 TRBV18 . TRBD1 TGTGCCAGCTCACGACAGGGGAGTGAAGGCGCTGAAGCTTTCTTT CASSRQGSEGAEAFF
TRBJ1-2 TRBV9 . . TGTGCCAGCAGCGCCATAGATCACAGGGAAGGCTATGGCCACACCTTC CASSAIDHREGYGHTF
TRBJ1-1 TRBV30 . . TGTGCCTGGAATAGGGGTGGGGGGTTTATGAACACTGAAGCTTTCTTT CAWNRGGGFMNTEAFF
TRBJ2-7 TRBV3-1/TRBV3-2 . TRBD1 TGTGCCAGCAGCCAAGGAACAGGGGTCTCCTACGAGCAGTACTTC CASSQGTGVSYEQYF
TRBJ1-2 TRBV24-1 . TRBD1 TGTGCCACCAGTGATTTTAAGACAGGGGGAGGCTACACCTTC CATSDFKTGGGYTF
TRBJ1-6 TRBV19 . . TGTGCCAGTAAAAGGACAGATAATTCACCCCTCCACTTT CASKRTDNSPLHF
TRBJ2-7 TRBV21-1 . . TGTGCCAGCAGCAAAGGTGGGGCATGGACAGGGGCCGAGTACGAGCAGTACTTC CASSKGGAWTGAEYEQYF
TRBJ2-5 TRBV9 . TRBD2 TGTGCCAGCAGCGTAGAGGGTAGCGGGGGGATAAAGACCCAGTACTTC CASSVEGSGGIKTQYF
TRBJ2-2 TRBV6-2/TRBV6-3 . TRBD1 TGTGCCAGCAGTTCCTTGGACAGGTCTAACACCGGGGAGCTGTTTTTT CASSSLDRSNTGELFF